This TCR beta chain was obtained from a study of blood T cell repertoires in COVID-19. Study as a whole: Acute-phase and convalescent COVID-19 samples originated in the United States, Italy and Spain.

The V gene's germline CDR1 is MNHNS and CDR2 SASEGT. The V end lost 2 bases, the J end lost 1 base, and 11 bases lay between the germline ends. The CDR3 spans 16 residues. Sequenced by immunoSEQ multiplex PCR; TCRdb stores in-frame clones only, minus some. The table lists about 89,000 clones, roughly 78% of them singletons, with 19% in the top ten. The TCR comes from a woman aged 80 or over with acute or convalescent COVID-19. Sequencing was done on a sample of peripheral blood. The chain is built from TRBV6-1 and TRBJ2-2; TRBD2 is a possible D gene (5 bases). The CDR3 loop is CASSERTLLNTGELFF. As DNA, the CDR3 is TGTGCCAGCAGTGAAAGGACTCTACTGAACACCGGGGAGCTGTTTTTT.